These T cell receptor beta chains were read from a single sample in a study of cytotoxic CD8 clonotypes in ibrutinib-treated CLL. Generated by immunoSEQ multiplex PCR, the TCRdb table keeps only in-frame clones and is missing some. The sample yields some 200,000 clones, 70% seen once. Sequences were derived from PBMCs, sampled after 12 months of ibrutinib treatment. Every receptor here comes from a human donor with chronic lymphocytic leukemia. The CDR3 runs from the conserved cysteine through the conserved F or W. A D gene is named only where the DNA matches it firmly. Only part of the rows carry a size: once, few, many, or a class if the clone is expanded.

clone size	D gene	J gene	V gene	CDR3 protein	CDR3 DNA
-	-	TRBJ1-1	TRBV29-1	CSVEEQGGTEAFF	TGCAGCGTTGAAGAGCAGGGTGGCACTGAAGCTTTCTTT
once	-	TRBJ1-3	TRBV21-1	CASSKPGQAGNTIYF	TGTGCCAGCAGCAAACCGGGACAGGCTGGAAACACCATATATTTT
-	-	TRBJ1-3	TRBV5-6	CASSLGDSGNTIYF	TGTGCCAGCAGCTTGGGTGACTCTGGAAACACCATATATTTT
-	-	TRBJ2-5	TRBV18	CASSPEKNRGTQYF	TGTGCCAGCTCACCAGAGAAGAACCGGGGGACCCAGTACTTC
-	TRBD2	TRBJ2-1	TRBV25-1	CASSGPLAGEVGDNEQFF	TGTGCCAGCAGTGGACCCCTAGCGGGAGAGGTAGGGGACAATGAGCAGTTCTTC
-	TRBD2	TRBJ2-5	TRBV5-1	CASSLSRSGSGGQETQYF	TGCGCCAGCAGCTTGTCCCGGTCGGGTAGCGGGGGACAGGAGACCCAGTACTTC
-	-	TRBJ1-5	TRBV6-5	CASSYSKNSNQPQHF	TGTGCCAGCAGTTACTCGAAGAATAGCAATCAGCCCCAGCATTTT
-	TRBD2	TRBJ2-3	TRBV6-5	CASSYLAASTDTQYF	TGTGCCAGCAGTTACCTAGCGGCTAGCACAGATACGCAGTATTTT
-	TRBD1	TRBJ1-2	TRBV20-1	CSARTDRAGTF	TGCAGTGCTAGAACCGACAGGGCGGGCACCTTC
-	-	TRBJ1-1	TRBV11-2	CASSLGVGPTNTEAFF	TGTGCCAGCAGCTTAGGAGTGGGACCGACAAACACTGAAGCTTTCTTT
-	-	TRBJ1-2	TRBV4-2	CASSHPGPGYTF	TGTGCCAGCAGCCACCCGGGGCCTGGCTACACCTTC
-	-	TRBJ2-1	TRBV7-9	CASSPGVWAYNEQFF	TGTGCCAGCAGCCCCGGGGTATGGGCCTACAATGAGCAGTTCTTC
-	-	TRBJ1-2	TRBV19	CASAYRALGYTF	TGTGCCAGTGCCTACCGGGCCTTAGGCTACACCTTC
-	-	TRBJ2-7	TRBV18	CASSPLVLGQGIEQYF	TGTGCCAGCTCACCGCTCGTACTAGGTCAGGGGATCGAGCAGTACTTC
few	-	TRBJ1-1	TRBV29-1	CSVEGGMGRWLGNTEAFF	TGCAGCGTTGAAGGTGGTATGGGGCGGTGGTTGGGGAACACTGAAGCTTTCTTT
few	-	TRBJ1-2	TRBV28	CASSLYPGNYGYTF	TGTGCCAGCAGTTTATATCCGGGTAACTATGGCTACACCTTC
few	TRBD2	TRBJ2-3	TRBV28	CASSNSGSLGADTQYF	TGTGCCAGCAGTAATAGCGGGTCCCTTGGGGCAGATACGCAGTATTTT
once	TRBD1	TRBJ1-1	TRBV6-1	CASVFTGQVNTEAFF	TGTGCCAGTGTATTTACGGGACAGGTGAACACTGAAGCTTTCTTT
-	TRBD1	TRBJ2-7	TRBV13	CASSWGNRGLDYEQYF	TGTGCCAGCAGCTGGGGAAACAGGGGGCTCGATTACGAGCAGTACTTC
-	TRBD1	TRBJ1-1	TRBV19	CASTGGRNLNTEAFF	TGTGCCTCGACAGGGGGCCGTAACTTGAACACTGAAGCTTTCTTT
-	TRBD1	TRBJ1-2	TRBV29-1	CSVTGTGYGYTF	TGCAGCGTAACCGGGACAGGGTATGGCTACACCTTC
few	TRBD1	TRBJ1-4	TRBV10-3	CAIRGTGEKLFF	TGTGCCATCAGGGGGACAGGCGAAAAACTGTTTTTT
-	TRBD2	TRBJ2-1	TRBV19	CASSIYQEREEQFF	TGTGCCAGTAGTATCTATCAGGAGCGGGAAGAGCAGTTCTTC
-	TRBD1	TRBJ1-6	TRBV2	CASRRDRGARESPLHF	TGTGCCAGCAGAAGGGACAGGGGGGCCCGGGAATCACCCCTCCACTTT